This T cell receptor beta chain was documented in a study of siplizumab effects on memory and regulatory T cells. Germline lookup yields CDR1 LNHDA and CDR2 SQIVND (reference sequence). The V end lost 1 base, the J end lost 3 bases, and 8 bases lay between the germline ends. CDR3 length: 14 amino acids. For every sample, about 10^5 TCR templates were assayed. Sequenced by immunoSEQ multiplex PCR; TCRdb stores in-frame clones only, minus some. The data contain 56,000 or so clones, over 95% of them singletons. The specimen was naive CD8+ T cells sorted from blood. V gene TRBV19 combines with J gene TRBJ2-3; D is ambiguous. The receptor comes from a human donor in good health. The CDR3 loop reads CASSIGQRTDTQYF. Written as DNA, the CDR3 is TGTGCCAGTAGTATAGGACAAAGAACAGATACGCAGTATTTT.